The 10 T cell receptor beta chains below were found in one sample sequenced in a study of T cell clonality in common variable immunodeficiency. The repertoire was sequenced with immunoSEQ multiplex PCR; TCRdb's copy has only in-frame clones and lacks some. The sample holds about 33,000 clones, and no clone turns up only once. Study-wide results and caveats: Fewer deletions and N-nucleotide insertions were reportedly seen in common variable immunodeficiency TCR beta sequences.

Their target antigens are unknown. Sequenced input: peripheral blood mononuclear cells. These receptors all stem from a human donor with common variable immunodeficiency.

To note about this clone: The CDR3 end lies 3 residues beyond the end of the read and is filled in from the germline J gene. The rearrangement joins TRBV18 to TRBJ1-1; TRBD1 matches 11 bases. V was pared by 4 bases and J by 4 bases, with 2 bases of the junction left unmatched. Germline assignment: CDR1 KGHSH and CDR2 LQKENI. The CDR3 sequence is 14 residues long. The covered CDR3 bases are TGTGCCAGCTCACGCGGACAGGGGGCCACTGAA. Protein sequence: CASSRGQGATE. The complete CDR3 protein is CASSRGQGATEAFF.

This clone was detected ten times or more. The read terminates 3 residues ahead of where the CDR3 ends, so the germline J gene completes it. The chain uses TRBV19 and TRBJ1-1; no firm D call. Germline lookup yields CDR1 LNHDA and CDR2 SQIVND (reference sequence). V shed 4 bases and J shed 1 base, with 13 bases lying between them. CDR3 length: 15 amino acids. CDR3 sequence: CASSTPHTGNTEAFF. The part of the CDR3 DNA that was read is TGTGCCAGTAGTACACCCCACACGGGGAACACTGAA.

This clone showed up just a few times. The read finishes 3 residues shy of the CDR3 end, and the germline J gene is used to complete it. V is TRBV30 and J is TRBJ2-5; 14 bases map to TRBD2. This CDR3 has 15 amino acids. After removal of 3 bases from V and 3 bases from J, the junction contained 3 bases not matched to a gene. Germline V gene data show CDR1 as GTSNPN and CDR2 as SVGIG (reference sequence). The CDR3 DNA, read in part, is TGTGCCTGGAGCGCGGGACTAGCGGGGGAAGAGACC. It encodes CAWSAGLAGEET. From start to end, the CDR3 is CAWSAGLAGEETQYF.

This clone has only a few counts. The sequenced fragment ends 3 residues before the CDR3 boundary, so the rest is inferred from the germline J gene. The gene calls are TRBV10-2 and TRBJ2-1, with 11 bases matching TRBD2. Germline CDR1 is WSHSY and CDR2 is SAAADI. The CDR3 contains 15 residues. Losses at the gene ends were 4 bases for V and 7 bases for J; bases not matched to a gene: 6. The CDR3 region is CASSGLAGQGNEQFF. The covered CDR3 bases are TGCGCCAGCAGTGGACTAGCGGGGCAAGGGAATGAG.

This clone was counted between two and nine times. Read coverage stops 3 residues before the CDR3 terminus; the germline J gene supplies the remainder. The chain employs TRBV7-9 and TRBJ2-7, with 10 bases identical to TRBD1. The V gene's germline CDR1 is SEHNR and CDR2 FQNEAQ (reference sequence). The junction had 4 bases not matched to a gene; V was cut back by 3 bases and J by 5 bases. This CDR3 region has 14 residues. The CDR3 bases that were read are TGTGCCAGCAGCTTCCGGGACAGGGGCCACGAG. Protein product: CASSFRDRGHE. The whole CDR3 protein reads CASSFRDRGHEQYF.

The CDR3 here is CASSRGLEDRDPDYEQYF. The part of the CDR3 DNA that was read is TGTGCCAGCTCAAGGGGTCTAGAGGACAGGGACCCTGACTACGAG. This chain links TRBV18 with TRBJ2-7; 8 positions agree with TRBD1. Sequencing ends 3 residues short of the CDR3 end; the germline J gene provides the rest. Germline V gene sequence: CDR1 KGHSH, CDR2 LQKENI. The CDR3 totals 18 residues. The ends lost 5 bases at V and 3 bases at J; junction bases unmatched: 18.

On this clone: The read gets to within 3 residues of the CDR3 end, and the germline J gene fills in the rest. The rearrangement joins TRBV19 to TRBJ2-3; D is ambiguous. Germline CDR1 reads LNHDA; CDR2 reads SQIVND (reference sequence). Trimming stripped 5 bases from V and 1 base from J, with 10 bases between. The CDR3 contains 14 residues. Partial CDR3 DNA: TGTGCCAGTAGTTCAAACCGGGGCACAGATACG. Its translation is CASSSNRGTDT. The full CDR3 reads CASSSNRGTDTQYF.

Note on this clone: The observed sequence ends 3 residues before the CDR3 terminus, with the missing tail filled in from the germline J gene. The V gene is TRBV6-2 or TRBV6-3, the J gene TRBJ2-7, with D maybe TRBD2 (5 bases). Between the trimmed V and J ends, which lost 2 bases and 6 bases, there was a span of 20 bases. This CDR3 spans 16 amino acids. Germline lookup yields CDR1 MNHEY and CDR2 SVGEGT. The part of the CDR3 DNA that was read is TGTGCCAGCAGTTACCCTCCATACGGGGAAGACGGCGAG. The encoded protein is CASSYPPYGEDGE. The full CDR3 is CASSYPPYGEDGEQYF.

This clone was seen repeatedly, ten times or more. The CDR3 end falls 3 residues outside the read, so it is completed with the germline J gene. The chain employs TRBV29-1 and TRBJ1-1, with D possibly being TRBD1 (5 bases). There are 14 residues in the CDR3. Trimming took 2 bases from V and 1 from J, leaving 11 bases between them. Germline lookup yields CDR1 SQVTM and CDR2 ANQGSEA. The CDR3 DNA, read in part, is TGCAGCGTTGAATCGGGGGGGTGGAACACTGAA. This sequence encodes CSVESGGWNTE. The complete CDR3 sequence is CSVESGGWNTEAFF.

Worth noting for this clone: The missing CDR3 end, 3 residues past where the read stops, is filled in from the germline J gene. The chain is built from TRBV7-6 and TRBJ2-1, with 11 nucleotides matching TRBD2. The germline V gene encodes CDR1 SGHVS and CDR2 FNYEAQ. J was trimmed by 4 bases and V by 4 bases; bases with no gene match: 6. The CDR3 extends over 16 amino acids. The CDR3: CASSSRRLAGYNEQFF. The sequenced CDR3 bases are TGTGCCAGCAGCTCCCGCCGACTAGCGGGGTACAATGAG.